This TCR beta chain was found in a study of shared clonotypes between healthy human individuals. The authors' processing: Junction-only immunoSEQ data arrived without quality scores, meaning filtering differed. Sequencing used immunoSEQ multiplex PCR; TCRdb keeps in-frame clones, though not all of them. The V and J calls and clone size were taken over from that table, and D and trimming were inferred from the DNA. This sample has over a million clones, with 75% to 80% found just once. The CDR3 extends over 16 amino acids. Germline V lookup: CDR1 MNHNS, CDR2 SASEGT. Trimming took off 0 bases at V and 2 bases at J, with 11 bases between the two ends. Every one of the donors was a Caucasian adult that lived in Nashville, Tennessee. Investigators divided CD4+ cells into CD45RA+ naive and CD45RA-negative memory subsets.

This chain uses TRBV6-1 with TRBJ2-1; the D is unclear. The receptor was derived from a man between 18 and 29 years old in good health. Some clones in this sample may be carry-over from other donors' samples. The sequenced sample was memory CD4+ T cells from PBMCs. The subset is: CD45RA-negative fraction. The DNA of the CDR3 is TGTGCCAGCAGTGAAGCAGTAGCAGGCCCCTACAATGAGCAGTTCTTC. This translates into CASSEAVAGPYNEQFF.